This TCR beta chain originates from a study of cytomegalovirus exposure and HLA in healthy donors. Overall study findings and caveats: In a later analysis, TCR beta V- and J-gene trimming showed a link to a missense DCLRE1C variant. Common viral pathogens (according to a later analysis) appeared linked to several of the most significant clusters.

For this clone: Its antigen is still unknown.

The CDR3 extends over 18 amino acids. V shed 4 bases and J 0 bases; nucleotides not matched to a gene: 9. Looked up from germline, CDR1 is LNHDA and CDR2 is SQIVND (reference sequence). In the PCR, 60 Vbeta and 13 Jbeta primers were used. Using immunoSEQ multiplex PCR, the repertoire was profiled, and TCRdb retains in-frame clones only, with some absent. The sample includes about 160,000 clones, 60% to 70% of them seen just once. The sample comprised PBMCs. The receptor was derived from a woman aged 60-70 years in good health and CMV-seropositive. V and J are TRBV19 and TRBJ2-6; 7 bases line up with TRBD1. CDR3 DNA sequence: TGTGCCAGTAGTAGCCCCGGGACAGCCTCCTCTGGGGCCAACGTCCTGACTTTC. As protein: CASSSPGTASSGANVLTF.